Listed here are 20 T cell receptor beta chains from one sample, sequenced in a study of T-cell reconstitution after alpha-beta-depleted transplantation in children (dated by TCRdb to the mid-2010s). The method behind the library was PCR. The listed sequencing device is Illumina HiSeq 2500. TCR libraries were prepared with molecular barcoding, using unique molecular identifiers to normalize TCRbeta repertoire quantification. The public reads were reanalyzed by TCRdb: fastp trimming at Q25, MiXCR alignment, in-frame beta chains only. Rows are unified per CDR3 protein, each entry keeping the most common DNA and genes. The sample records 350,000 to 500,000 distinct CDR3 sequences, around two fifths of which are singletons. The top ten clonotypes cover around 29% of the sample. The treatment or condition label, read with the paper, signifies: allogeneic hematopoietic cell transplantation with graft depleted of TCRalphabeta T cells and CD19 B cells.

This material consisted of PBMCs, taken before TCRalphabeta/CD19-depleted stem cell transplant. The receptors were gathered from a girl aged 2-10 years with aplastic anemia, due to receive a stem cell transplant.

This clonotype was picked up many times. CDR3 in DNA: TGTGCCAGCGGCGGTCCTACGAGCAGCGGATCGTACTTC. It yields the protein CASGGPTSSGSYF. The genes are TRBV5-5 and TRBJ2-7; D perhaps matches TRBD2 (5 bases). Germline V gene data show CDR1 as SGHKS and CDR2 as YYEKEE (reference sequence). V was cut by 7 bases and J by 12 bases, with 23 bases left in between. The CDR3 is 13 amino acids.

The chain has TRBV20-1 and TRBJ2-3; 14 positions agree with TRBD2. The CDR3 runs to 14 residues. CDR1 is DFQATT and CDR2 is SNEGSKA in the germline V gene (reference sequence). The ends lost 5 bases at V and 3 bases at J; junction bases unmatched: 1. The CDR3 DNA is TGCAGTGCTTGGACTAGCGGGAGGACAGATACGCAGTATTTT. It is translated as CSAWTSGRTDTQYF.

The chain has TRBV29-1 and TRBJ1-4; D ambiguous. Germline V gene lookup returns CDR1 SQVTM and CDR2 ANQGSEA. Trimming took off 8 bases at V and 4 bases at J, with 11 bases between the two ends. The CDR3 totals 12 residues. The CDR3 DNA follows: TGCAGCTTTAAGGACGGTAATGAAAAACTGTTTTTT. It yields the protein CSFKDGNEKLFF.

The rearrangement uses TRBV10-3 and TRBJ2-1; D assignment may be TRBD1 or TRBD2 (5 bases each). Germline lookup yields CDR1 ENHRY and CDR2 SYGVKD. The ends were cut back, 4 bases at V and 7 bases at J, with 8 bases in the middle. The CDR3 extends over 12 amino acids. CDR3 DNA sequence: TGTGCCATCAGTGGAGGGGAGAATGAGCAGTTCTTC. Protein product: CAISGGENEQFF.

The chain is built from TRBV5-1 and TRBJ2-7, with 11 positions matching TRBD2. Germline CDR1 and CDR2: SGHRS and YFSETQ. The V gene end was trimmed by 4 bases and the J gene end by 2 bases; junction bases not matched to a gene: 8. The CDR3 is made up of 16 amino acids. This CDR3 reads CASSPWSSGRTYEQYF. The CDR3 nucleotides are TGCGCCAGCAGCCCCTGGTCTAGCGGGAGGACCTACGAGCAGTACTTC.

This chain links TRBV5-1 with TRBJ1-3; tentatively, D is TRBD1 (6 bases). Trimming shortened V by 4 bases and J by 4 bases, and 15 bases separated the two germline ends. CDR1 is SGHRS, CDR2 YFSETQ, per germline. The CDR3 is 15 residues long. Here the CDR3 reads CASSPPGAQGNTIYF. CDR3 DNA: TGCGCCAGCAGCCCCCCGGGGGCGCAAGGAAACACCATATATTTT. Full variable domain (outside the CDR3, taken from reference TRBV5-1 and TRBJ1-3): KAGVTQTPRYLIKTRGQQVTLSCSPISGHRSVSWYQQTPGQGLQFLFEYFSETQRNKGNFPGRFSGRQFSNSRSEMNVSTLELGDSALYLCASSPPGAQGNTIYFGEGSWLTVV.

V usage is TRBV5-1 and J usage is TRBJ2-1; 8 bases are a match to TRBD2. Germline loops: CDR1 SGHRS, CDR2 YFSETQ. The CDR3 sequence is 14 residues long. Unmatched junction bases numbered 8, after V lost 4 bases and J lost 8 bases. In nucleotides, the CDR3 is TGCGCCAGCAGCCCTCGGGGGGGCCACGATGAGCAGTTCTTC. Protein: CASSPRGGHDEQFF.

Only a few counts were recorded for this clonotype. The CDR3 DNA reads TGCGCCAGCAGCCAAGATCAGACAGGGACAAACACTGAAGCTTTCTTT. It specifies CASSQDQTGTNTEAFF. V is TRBV4-1 and J is TRBJ1-1; 7 bases are shared with TRBD1. V shed 0 bases, J shed 2 bases, and the junction held 6 bases outside the gene matches. Germline values: CDR1 MGHRA, CDR2 YSYEKL. The CDR3 contains 16 residues.

The gene calls are TRBV10-3 and TRBJ2-4, with a tentative D call TRBD1 (6 bases). The CDR3 is 12 residues long. The germline V gene encodes CDR1 ENHRY and CDR2 SYGVKD. The germline V and J ends were trimmed by 6 bases and 8 bases, with 11 bases remaining between them. CDR3 sequence reads: CAISLDSDIQYF. DNA of the CDR3: TGTGCCATCAGCTTGGACAGCGACATTCAGTACTTC.

As concerns this clonotype: A much larger clone lies a single base off, so this may be a read error. CDR3 region: CSVRDGAFKETQYF. As DNA, the CDR3 is TGCAGCGTGAGGGACGGCGCCTTCAAAGAGACCCAGTACTTC. The chain links TRBV29-1 to TRBJ2-5, with D perhaps given as TRBD1 or TRBD2 (5 bases each). V was pared by 6 bases and J by 3 bases, with 17 bases between. Per germline, CDR1 SQVTM and CDR2 ANQGSEA. The CDR3 has 14 amino acids.

This clonotype was seen a handful of times. The J gene is TRBJ1-1, the V gene TRBV20-1, with 7 bases that match TRBD1. The CDR3 runs to 15 residues. Losses at the gene ends were 4 bases for V and 0 bases for J; bases not matched to a gene: 8. Germline CDR1 and CDR2: DFQATT and SNEGSKA (reference sequence). The CDR3 is CSATKGAGVNTEAFF. The CDR3 region has the DNA TGCAGTGCTACCAAGGGGGCGGGGGTGAACACTGAAGCTTTCTTT.

CDR3 in DNA: TGTGCCAGCAGCTTGGAGCGGGACGCCCCCTACAATGAGCAGTTCTTC. Its translation is CASSLERDAPYNEQFF. The V and J genes are TRBV5-6 and TRBJ2-1; TRBD2 agrees at 7 bases. The CDR3 spans 16 residues. With V trimmed by 0 bases and J by 2 bases, 5 bases remained unmatched. From germline, CDR1 is SGHDT and CDR2 YYEEEE.

The chain combines TRBV6-1 with TRBJ1-1, with TRBD1 matching over 7 bases. With V trimmed by 6 bases and J by 4 bases, 5 bases remained unmatched. Germline values: CDR1 MNHNS, CDR2 SASEGT. The CDR3 is made up of 13 amino acids. The CDR3 DNA follows: TGTGCCAGCAGACGACAGGGATTCACTGAAGCTTTCTTT. It specifies CASRRQGFTEAFF.

Note on this clonotype: It is unclear where the CDR3 begins or ends on the DNA, so no DNA is shown, and the CDR3 is as TCRdb lists it. This sequence joins TRBV20-1 and TRBJ2-7; the D segment call TRBD2 is taken from the table without a DNA check. The CDR3 is 12 residues long, ends included. Germline V CDR1 and CDR2: DFQATT, SNEGSKA (reference sequence). CDR3 amino acids: CSARVASGTLRF.

Note on this clonotype: This clone may be a read error of a much larger clone one base away. The J gene is TRBJ2-3, the V gene TRBV6-5; the D gene is possibly TRBD2 (6 bases). Germline CDR1 reads MNHEY; CDR2 reads SVGAGI. V was pared by 2 bases and J by 1 base, with 10 bases between. The CDR3 is 15 residues long. DNA of the CDR3: TGTGCCAGCAGTTACGGGGGGACCTGCACAGATACGCAGTATTTT. Amino acid sequence: CASSYGGTCTDTQYF.

This clonotype was seen ten or more times. V is TRBV4-1 and J is TRBJ1-4; D uncertain. Germline loops: CDR1 MGHRA, CDR2 YSYEKL. Trimming removed 2 bases from V and 8 bases from J, with 6 bases in between. The CDR3 extends over 12 amino acids. CDR3 DNA sequence: TGCGCCAGCAGCCAACTGACCGAAAAACTGTTTTTT. Translation: CASSQLTEKLFF.

This sequence joins TRBV20-1 and TRBJ2-7; 7 nucleotides match TRBD1. Germline CDR1 is DFQATT and CDR2 is SNEGSKA (reference sequence). The CDR3 has 14 residues. V lost 3 bases to trimming and J lost 2 bases; unmatched junction nucleotides: 7. CDR3 amino acids: CSARARRGTYEQYF. The CDR3 region has the DNA TGCAGTGCTAGGGCCCGCAGGGGGACCTACGAGCAGTACTTC.

This clonotype was picked up one time. This chain joins TRBV29-1 and TRBJ2-7, with a tentative D call TRBD1 (5 bases). The V gene lost 1 base and the J gene lost 2 bases, with 12 bases spanning the gap. Germline V gene lookup returns CDR1 SQVTM and CDR2 ANQGSEA. This CDR3 comprises 14 residues. CDR3 sequence (DNA): TGCAGCGTTGAAGGCGGCCAGGGTACCTACGAGCAGTACTTC. This codes for CSVEGGQGTYEQYF.

The chain couples TRBV20-1 to TRBJ2-3; possibly TRBD2 for D (5 bases). Trimming cost V 3 bases and J 2 bases, with 9 bases left between them. CDR1 and CDR2 (germline): DFQATT, SNEGSKA (reference sequence). The CDR3 has 13 amino acids. The chain's CDR3 is CSARRVSTDTQYF. In nucleotides, the CDR3 is TGCAGTGCTAGGCGGGTTTCCACAGATACGCAGTATTTT.

The chain is built from TRBV3-1 and TRBJ1-1, with a weak D call TRBD1 (6 bases). Per germline, CDR1 LGHDT and CDR2 YNNKEL (reference sequence). The V end lost 4 bases, the J end lost 12 bases, and 18 bases lay between the germline ends. This CDR3 contains 13 residues. The CDR3, as DNA: TGTGCCAGCAGCCCCTTGAGGGGGGTATTAACTTTCTTT. This codes for CASSPLRGVLTFF.